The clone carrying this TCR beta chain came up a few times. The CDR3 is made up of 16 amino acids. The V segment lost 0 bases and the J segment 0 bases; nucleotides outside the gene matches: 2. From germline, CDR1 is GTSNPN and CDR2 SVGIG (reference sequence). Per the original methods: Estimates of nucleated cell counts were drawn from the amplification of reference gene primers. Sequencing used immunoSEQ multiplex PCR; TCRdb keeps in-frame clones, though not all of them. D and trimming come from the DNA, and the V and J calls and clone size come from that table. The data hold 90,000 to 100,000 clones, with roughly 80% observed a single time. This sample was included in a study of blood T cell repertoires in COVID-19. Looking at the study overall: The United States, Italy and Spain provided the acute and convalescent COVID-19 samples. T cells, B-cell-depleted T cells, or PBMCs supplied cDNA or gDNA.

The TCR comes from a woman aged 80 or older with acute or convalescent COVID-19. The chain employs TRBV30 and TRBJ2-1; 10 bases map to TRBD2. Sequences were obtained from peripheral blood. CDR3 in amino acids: CAWSVAGGASYNEQFF. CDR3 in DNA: TGTGCCTGGAGTGTAGCGGGGGGGGCCTCCTACAATGAGCAGTTCTTC.